This T cell receptor (beta chain) is from a study of cytomegalovirus exposure and HLA in healthy donors. The V gene's germline CDR1 is SGHDT and CDR2 YYEEEE. This CDR3 is built from 14 residues. The V gene lost 2 bases and the J gene lost 0 bases, with 8 bases spanning the gap. Study-level findings and limits: According to a subsequent analysis, TCR clusters from the first cohort were inclined to appear together in the roughly 110 validation repertoires. The study designated roughly 160 TCR beta chains cytomegalovirus-associated.

Libraries were prepared by immunoSEQ multiplex PCR; TCRdb keeps only in-frame clonotypes and omits some of them. The sample has about 200,000 clones, approximately 82% seen once. The donors were in the 120-subject validation cohort; that cohort was separate from the roughly 700-subject first cohort. Worth noting for this clone: The antigen remains undetermined.

This clonotype was sampled from a woman aged 25 to 39 in good health and CMV-seropositive. The sequencing input was PBMCs. V and J are TRBV5-6 and TRBJ1-1; perhaps TRBD1 as D (6 bases). The DNA of the CDR3 is TGTGCCAGCAGCTTTCGGGACATGAACACTGAAGCTTTCTTT. Translation gives CASSFRDMNTEAFF. The full variable domain, rest sourced from reference TRBV5-6 and TRBJ1-1, is DAGVTQSPTHLIKTRGQQVTLRCSPKSGHDTVSWYQQALGQGPQFIFQYYEEEERQRGNFPDRFSGHQFPNYSSELNVNALLLGDSALYLCASSFRDMNTEAFFGQGTRLTVV.